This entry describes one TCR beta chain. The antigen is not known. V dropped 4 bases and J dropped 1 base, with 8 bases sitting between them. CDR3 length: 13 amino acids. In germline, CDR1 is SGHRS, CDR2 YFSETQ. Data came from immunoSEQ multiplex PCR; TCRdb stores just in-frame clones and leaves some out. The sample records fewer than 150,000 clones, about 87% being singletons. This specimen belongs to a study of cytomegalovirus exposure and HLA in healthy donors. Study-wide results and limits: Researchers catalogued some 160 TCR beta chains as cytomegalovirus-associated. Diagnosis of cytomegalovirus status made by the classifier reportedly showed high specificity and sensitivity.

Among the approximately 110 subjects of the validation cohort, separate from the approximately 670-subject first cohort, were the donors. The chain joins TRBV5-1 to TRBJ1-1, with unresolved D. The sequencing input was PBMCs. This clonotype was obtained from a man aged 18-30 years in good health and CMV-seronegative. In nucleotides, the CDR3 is TGCGCCAGCAGCCTTCCCTCGAACACTGAAGCTTTCTTT. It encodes CASSLPSNTEAFF.